Given below is one TCR beta chain in context. V dropped 0 bases and J dropped 2; count of bases not matched to a gene: 5. The germline CDR1 and CDR2 sequences are SGHVS and FNYEAQ. The CDR3 loop spans 16 amino acids. Measured with immunoSEQ multiplex PCR; TCRdb has only the in-frame clones, and not every one. The sample records under 15,000 clones, roughly 80% being singletons. This specimen belongs to a study of somatic mutations in cytotoxic T cells in rheumatoid arthritis. The overall study: A subset of V beta antibody-stained T-cell populations was isolated by flow sorting, reaching nearly 100% purity, and this subset included V beta1+ cells that went on to TCRB sequencing.

The TCR comes from an adult with rheumatoid arthritis. The chain links TRBV7-6 to TRBJ2-7, with 9 bases identical to TRBD1. Sequenced material: CD8+ T cells sorted from blood. In DNA form, the CDR3 reads TGTGCCAGCAGCTTAGCCAGGACAGGGGTCCCCTACGAGCAGTACTTC. Translation gives CASSLARTGVPYEQYF.